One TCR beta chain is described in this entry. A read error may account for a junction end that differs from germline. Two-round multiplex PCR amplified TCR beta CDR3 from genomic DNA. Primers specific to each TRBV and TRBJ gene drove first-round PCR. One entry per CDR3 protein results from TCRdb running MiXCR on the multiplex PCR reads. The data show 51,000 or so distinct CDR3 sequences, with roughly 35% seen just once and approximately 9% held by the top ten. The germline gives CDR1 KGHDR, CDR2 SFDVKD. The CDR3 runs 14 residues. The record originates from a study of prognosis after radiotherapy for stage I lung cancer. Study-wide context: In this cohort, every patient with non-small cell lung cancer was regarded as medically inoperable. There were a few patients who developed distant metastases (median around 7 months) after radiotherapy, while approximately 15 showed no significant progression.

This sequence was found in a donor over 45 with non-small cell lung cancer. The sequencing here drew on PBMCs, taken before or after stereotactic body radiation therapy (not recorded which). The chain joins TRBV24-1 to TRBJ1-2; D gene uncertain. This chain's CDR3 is CATGDLQSLTCQYF. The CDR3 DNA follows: TGTGCCACCGGTGATTTGCAAAGTCTGACGTGCCAATACTTC.